The present T cell receptor (beta chain) was sequenced within a study of post-analysis software for immune sequencing data. Findings of the study overall: When compared against controls, multiple sclerosis patients showed significantly lower normalized Chao1 diversity.

Presence of unique molecular identifiers characterized the TCR beta cDNA libraries. TCRdb redid the calling of the PCR reads with MiXCR, one entry per CDR3 protein. The sample holds 700,000 to 800,000 distinct CDR3 sequences, around 27% seen once. The table lists this clonotype with a few counts. Antigen unknown. The clonotype was recovered from a girl aged 5 to 17 with multiple sclerosis. Sequencing used blood.

The DNA for the CDR3 is TGCAGTGTCCTCAGACTAGTAGTCAGCACAGATACGCAGTATTTT. Protein product: CSVLRLVVSTDTQYF. The chain combines TRBV20-1 with TRBJ2-3, with D possibly being TRBD2 (6 bases). Germline lookup yields CDR1 DFQATT and CDR2 SNEGSKA (reference sequence). The V end lost 7 bases, the J end lost 0 bases, and 17 bases lay between the germline ends. The CDR3 extends over 15 amino acids.